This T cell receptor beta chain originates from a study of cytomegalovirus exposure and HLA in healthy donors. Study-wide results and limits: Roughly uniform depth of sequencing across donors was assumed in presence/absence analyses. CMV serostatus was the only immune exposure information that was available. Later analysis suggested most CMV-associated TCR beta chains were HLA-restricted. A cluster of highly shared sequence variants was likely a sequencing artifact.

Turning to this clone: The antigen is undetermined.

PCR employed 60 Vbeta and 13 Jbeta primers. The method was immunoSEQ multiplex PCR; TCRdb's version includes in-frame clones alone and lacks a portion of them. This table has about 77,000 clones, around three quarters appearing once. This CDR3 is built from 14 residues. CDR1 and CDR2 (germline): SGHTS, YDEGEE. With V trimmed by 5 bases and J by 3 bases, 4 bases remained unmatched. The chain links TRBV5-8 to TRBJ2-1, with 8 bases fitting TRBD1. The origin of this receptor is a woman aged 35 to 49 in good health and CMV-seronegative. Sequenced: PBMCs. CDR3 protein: CASRGDRIYNEQFF. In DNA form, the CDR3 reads TGTGCCAGCAGGGGGGACAGGATCTACAATGAGCAGTTCTTC.